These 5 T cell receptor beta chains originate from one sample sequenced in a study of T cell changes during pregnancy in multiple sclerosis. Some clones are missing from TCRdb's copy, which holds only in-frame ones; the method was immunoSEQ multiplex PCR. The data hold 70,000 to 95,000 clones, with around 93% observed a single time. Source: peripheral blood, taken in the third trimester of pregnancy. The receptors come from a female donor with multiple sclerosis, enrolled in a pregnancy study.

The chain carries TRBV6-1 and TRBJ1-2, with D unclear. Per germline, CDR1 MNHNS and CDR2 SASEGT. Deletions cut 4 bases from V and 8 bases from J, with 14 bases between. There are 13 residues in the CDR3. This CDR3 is CASSGSPSGGYTF. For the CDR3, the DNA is TGTGCCAGCAGTGGTTCCCCCAGCGGCGGCTACACCTTC.

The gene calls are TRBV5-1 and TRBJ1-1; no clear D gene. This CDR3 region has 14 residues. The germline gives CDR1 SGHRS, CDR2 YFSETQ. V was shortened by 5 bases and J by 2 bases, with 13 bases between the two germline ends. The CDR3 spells CASRVEFFNTEAFF. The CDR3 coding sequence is TGCGCCAGCAGAGTTGAGTTCTTTAACACTGAAGCTTTCTTT. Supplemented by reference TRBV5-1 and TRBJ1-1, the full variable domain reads KAGVTQTPRYLIKTRGQQVTLSCSPISGHRSVSWYQQTPGQGLQFLFEYFSETQRNKGNFPGRFSGRQFSNSRSEMNVSTLELGDSALYLCASRVEFFNTEAFFGQGTRLTVV.

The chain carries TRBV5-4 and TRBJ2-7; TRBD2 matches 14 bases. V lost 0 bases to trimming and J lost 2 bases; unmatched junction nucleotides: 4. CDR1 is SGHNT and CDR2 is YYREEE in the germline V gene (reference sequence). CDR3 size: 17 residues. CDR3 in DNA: TGTGCCAGCAGCTTGGTCCCGGGACTAGCGGGAGCCTACGAGCAGTACTTC. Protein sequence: CASSLVPGLAGAYEQYF. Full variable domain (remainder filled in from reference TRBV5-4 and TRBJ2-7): ETGVTQSPTHLIKTRGQQVTLRCSSQSGHNTVSWYQQALGQGPQFIFQYYREEENGRGNFPPRFSGLQFPNYSSELNVNALELDDSALYLCASSLVPGLAGAYEQYFGPGTRLTVT.

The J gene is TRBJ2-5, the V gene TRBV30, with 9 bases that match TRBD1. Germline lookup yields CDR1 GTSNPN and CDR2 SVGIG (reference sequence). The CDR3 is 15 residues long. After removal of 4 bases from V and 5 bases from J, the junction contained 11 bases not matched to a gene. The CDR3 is CAWTGDRARFETQYF. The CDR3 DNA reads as TGTGCCTGGACCGGGGACAGGGCCCGGTTCGAGACCCAGTACTTC.

The CDR3 reads CSVEESRNTGELFF. CDR3 bases: TGCAGCGTTGAAGAAAGTAGGAACACCGGGGAGCTGTTTTTT. The rearrangement joins TRBV29-1 to TRBJ2-2, with D unclear. This CDR3 is built from 14 residues. CDR1 and CDR2 (germline): SQVTM, ANQGSEA. V lost 0 bases and J 1 base, leaving 6 bases between the germline ends.